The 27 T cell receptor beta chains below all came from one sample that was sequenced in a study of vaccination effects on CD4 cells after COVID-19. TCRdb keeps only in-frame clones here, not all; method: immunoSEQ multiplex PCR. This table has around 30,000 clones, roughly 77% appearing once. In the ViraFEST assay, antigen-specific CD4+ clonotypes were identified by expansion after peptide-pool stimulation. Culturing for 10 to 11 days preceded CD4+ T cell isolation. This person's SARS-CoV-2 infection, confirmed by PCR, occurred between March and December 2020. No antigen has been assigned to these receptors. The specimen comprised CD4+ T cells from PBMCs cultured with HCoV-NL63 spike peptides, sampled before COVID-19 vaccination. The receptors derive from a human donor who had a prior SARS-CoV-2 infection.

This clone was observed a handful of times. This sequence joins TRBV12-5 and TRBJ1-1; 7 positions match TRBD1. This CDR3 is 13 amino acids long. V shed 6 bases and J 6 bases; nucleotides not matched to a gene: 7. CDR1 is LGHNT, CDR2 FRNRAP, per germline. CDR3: CASGLQGSAEAFF. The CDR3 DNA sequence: TGTGCTAGTGGACTACAGGGGTCCGCTGAAGCTTTCTTT.

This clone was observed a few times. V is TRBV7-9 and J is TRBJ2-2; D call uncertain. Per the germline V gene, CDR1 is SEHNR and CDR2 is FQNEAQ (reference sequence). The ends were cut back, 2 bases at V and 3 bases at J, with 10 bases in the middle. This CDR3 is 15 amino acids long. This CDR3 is CASSLSVSYTGELFF. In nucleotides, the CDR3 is TGTGCCAGCAGCTTATCGGTCTCCTACACCGGGGAGCTGTTTTTT.

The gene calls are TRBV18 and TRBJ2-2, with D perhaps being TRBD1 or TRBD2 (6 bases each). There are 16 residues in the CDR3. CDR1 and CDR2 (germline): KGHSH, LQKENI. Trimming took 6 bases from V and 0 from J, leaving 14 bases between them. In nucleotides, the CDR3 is TGTGCCAGCTCTTTGAACGGGGGCTCGAACACCGGGGAGCTGTTTTTT. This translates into CASSLNGGSNTGELFF.

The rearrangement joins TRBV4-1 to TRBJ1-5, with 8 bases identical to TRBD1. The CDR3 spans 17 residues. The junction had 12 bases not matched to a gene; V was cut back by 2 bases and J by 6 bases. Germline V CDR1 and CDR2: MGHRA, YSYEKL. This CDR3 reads CASSQIGRTGFFQPQHF. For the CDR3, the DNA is TGCGCCAGCAGCCAAATTGGCCGGACAGGGTTTTTTCAGCCCCAGCATTTT.

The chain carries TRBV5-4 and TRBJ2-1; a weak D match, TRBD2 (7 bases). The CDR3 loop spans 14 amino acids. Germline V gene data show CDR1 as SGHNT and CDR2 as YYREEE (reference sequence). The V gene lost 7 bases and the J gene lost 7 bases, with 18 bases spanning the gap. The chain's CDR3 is CASLAGASDNEQFF. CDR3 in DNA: TGTGCCAGCCTCGCGGGGGCTAGCGATAATGAGCAGTTCTTC.

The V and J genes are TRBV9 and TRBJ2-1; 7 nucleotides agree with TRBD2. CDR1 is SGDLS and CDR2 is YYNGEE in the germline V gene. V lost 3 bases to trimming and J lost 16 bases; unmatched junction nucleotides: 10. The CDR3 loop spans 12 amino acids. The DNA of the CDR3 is TGTGCCAGCAGCGGGGGGGGTGGTAGCGCCTTCTTC. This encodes CASSGGGGSAFF.

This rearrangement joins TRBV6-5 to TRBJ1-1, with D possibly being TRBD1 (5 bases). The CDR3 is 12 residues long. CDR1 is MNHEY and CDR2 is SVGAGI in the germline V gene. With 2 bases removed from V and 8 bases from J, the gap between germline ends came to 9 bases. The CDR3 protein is CASSYGGEEAFF. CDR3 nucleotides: TGTGCCAGCAGTTACGGAGGGGAAGAAGCTTTCTTT.

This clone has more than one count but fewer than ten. CDR3 in amino acids: CASSFDPRGTDTQYF. The CDR3 region has the DNA TGTGCCAGCTCATTCGACCCGAGGGGCACAGATACGCAGTATTTT. The chain employs TRBV19 and TRBJ2-3; maybe TRBD2 (5 bases). V lost 9 bases and J lost 1, with 17 bases in between. CDR3 size: 15 residues. Germline CDR1 reads LNHDA; CDR2 reads SQIVND (reference sequence).

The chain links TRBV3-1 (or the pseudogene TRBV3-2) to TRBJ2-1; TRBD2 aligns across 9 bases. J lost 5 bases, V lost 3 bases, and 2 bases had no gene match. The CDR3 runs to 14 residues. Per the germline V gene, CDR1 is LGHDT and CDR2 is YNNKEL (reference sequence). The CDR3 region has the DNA TGTGCCAGCAGCCAGCGGGGGGGCGACAATGAGCAGTTCTTC. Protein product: CASSQRGGDNEQFF.

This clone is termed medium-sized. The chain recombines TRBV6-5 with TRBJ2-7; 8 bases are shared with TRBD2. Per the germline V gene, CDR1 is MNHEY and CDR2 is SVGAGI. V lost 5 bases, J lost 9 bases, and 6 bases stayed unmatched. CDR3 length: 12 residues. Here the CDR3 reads CASSPVAGLQYF. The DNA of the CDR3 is TGTGCCAGCAGTCCCGTAGCGGGATTGCAGTACTTC.

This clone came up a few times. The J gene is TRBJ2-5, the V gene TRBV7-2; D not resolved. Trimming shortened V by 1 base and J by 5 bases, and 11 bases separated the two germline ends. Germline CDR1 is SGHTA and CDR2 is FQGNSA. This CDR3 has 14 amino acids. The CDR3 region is CASSLVAAAETQYF. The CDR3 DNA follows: TGTGCCAGCAGCTTAGTTGCGGCAGCGGAGACCCAGTACTTC.

CDR3 in DNA: TGTGCCAGCAGCCCCCGTGGGGAAAAACTGTTTTTT. Its translation is CASSPRGEKLFF. The chain uses TRBV11-2 and TRBJ1-4; no definite D call. The CDR3 covers 12 residues. V was cut by 5 bases and J by 8 bases, with 9 bases left in between. CDR1 and CDR2 (germline): SGHAT, FQNNGV.

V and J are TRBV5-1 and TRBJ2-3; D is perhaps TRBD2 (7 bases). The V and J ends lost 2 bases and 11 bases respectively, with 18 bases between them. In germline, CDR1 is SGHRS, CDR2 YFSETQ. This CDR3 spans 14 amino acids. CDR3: CASSLGGGLAKQYF. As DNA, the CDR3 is TGCGCCAGCAGCTTAGGGGGGGGGCTAGCGAAGCAGTATTTT.

CDR3 in amino acids: CASSLTPQSSYNSPLHF. The CDR3 nucleotides read TGTGCCAGCAGCTTAACCCCCCAGAGCTCCTATAATTCACCCCTCCACTTT. The chain carries TRBV7-2 and TRBJ1-6; D uncertain. Germline loops: CDR1 SGHTA, CDR2 FQGNSA. V was pared by 2 bases and J by 0 bases, with 11 bases between. CDR3 length: 17 residues. Full variable domain (outside the CDR3, taken from reference TRBV7-2 and TRBJ1-6): GAGVSQSPSNKVTEKGKDVELRCDPISGHTALYWYRQSLGQGLEFLIYFQGNSAPDKSGLPSDRFSAERTGGSVSTLTIQRTQQEDSAVYLCASSLTPQSSYNSPLHFGNGTRLTVT.

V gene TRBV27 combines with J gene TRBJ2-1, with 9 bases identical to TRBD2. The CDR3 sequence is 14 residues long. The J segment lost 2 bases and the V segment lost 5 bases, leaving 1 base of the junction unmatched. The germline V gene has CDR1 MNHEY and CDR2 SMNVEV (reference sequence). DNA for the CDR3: TGTGCCAGCAGTGTAGCGGGAGCCTACAATGAGCAGTTCTTC. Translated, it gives CASSVAGAYNEQFF.

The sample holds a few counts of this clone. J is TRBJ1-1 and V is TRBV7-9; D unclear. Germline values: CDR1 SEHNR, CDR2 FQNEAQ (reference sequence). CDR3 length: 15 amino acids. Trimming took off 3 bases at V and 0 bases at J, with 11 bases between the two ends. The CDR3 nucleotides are TGTGCCAGCAGCTTGATGTCTCAGTTGAACACTGAAGCTTTCTTT. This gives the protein CASSLMSQLNTEAFF.

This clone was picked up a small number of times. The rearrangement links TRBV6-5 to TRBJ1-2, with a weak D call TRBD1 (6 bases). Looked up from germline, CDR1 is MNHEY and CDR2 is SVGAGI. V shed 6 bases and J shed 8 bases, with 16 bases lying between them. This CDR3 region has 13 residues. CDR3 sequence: CASSPGGRGGYTF. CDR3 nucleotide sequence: TGTGCCAGCAGCCCCGGGGGGCGTGGAGGCTACACCTTC.

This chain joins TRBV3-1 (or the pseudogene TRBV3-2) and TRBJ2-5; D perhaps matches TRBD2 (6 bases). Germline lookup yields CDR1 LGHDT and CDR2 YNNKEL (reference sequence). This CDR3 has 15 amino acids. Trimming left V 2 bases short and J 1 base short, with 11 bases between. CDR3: CASSQRGGFQETQYF. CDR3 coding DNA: TGTGCCAGCAGCCAACGTGGGGGGTTCCAAGAGACCCAGTACTTC.

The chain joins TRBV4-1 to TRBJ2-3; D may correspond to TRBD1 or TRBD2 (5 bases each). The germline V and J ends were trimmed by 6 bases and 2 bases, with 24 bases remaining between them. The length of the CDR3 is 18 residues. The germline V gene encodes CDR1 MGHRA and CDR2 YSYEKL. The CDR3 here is CASSQRVTEWGSTDTQYF. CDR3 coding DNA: TGCGCCAGCAGTCAACGAGTTACAGAATGGGGGTCCACAGATACGCAGTATTTT.

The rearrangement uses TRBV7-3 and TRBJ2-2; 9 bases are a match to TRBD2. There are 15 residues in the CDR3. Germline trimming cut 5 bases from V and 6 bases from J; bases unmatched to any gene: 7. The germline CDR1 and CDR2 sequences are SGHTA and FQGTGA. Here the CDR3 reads CASSDVGTSPGELFF. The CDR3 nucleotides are TGTGCCAGCAGCGACGTCGGGACTAGCCCCGGGGAGCTGTTTTTT.

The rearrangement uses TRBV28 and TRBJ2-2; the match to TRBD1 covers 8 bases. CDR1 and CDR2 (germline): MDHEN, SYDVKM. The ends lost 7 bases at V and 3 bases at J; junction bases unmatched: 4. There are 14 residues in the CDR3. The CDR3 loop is CASKQGGDTGELFF. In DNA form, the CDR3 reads TGTGCCAGCAAACAGGGGGGAGACACCGGGGAGCTGTTTTTT.

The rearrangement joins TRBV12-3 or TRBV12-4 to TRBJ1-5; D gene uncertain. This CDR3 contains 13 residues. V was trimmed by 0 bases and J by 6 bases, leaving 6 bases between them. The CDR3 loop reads CASSLASFQPQHF. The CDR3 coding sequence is TGTGCCAGCAGTTTAGCGAGTTTTCAGCCCCAGCATTTT.

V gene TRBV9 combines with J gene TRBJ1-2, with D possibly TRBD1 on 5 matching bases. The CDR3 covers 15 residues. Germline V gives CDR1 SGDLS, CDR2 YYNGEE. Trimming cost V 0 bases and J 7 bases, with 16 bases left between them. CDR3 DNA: TGTGCCAGCAGCGTAGCGGGCTGGGGGGAGGTTGGCTACACCTTC. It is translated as CASSVAGWGEVGYTF. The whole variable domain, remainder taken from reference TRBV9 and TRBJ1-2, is DSGVTQTPKHLITATGQRVTLRCSPRSGDLSVYWYQQSLDQGLQFLIQYYNGEERAKGNILERFSAQQFPDLHSELNLSSLELGDSALYFCASSVAGWGEVGYTFGSGTRLTVV.

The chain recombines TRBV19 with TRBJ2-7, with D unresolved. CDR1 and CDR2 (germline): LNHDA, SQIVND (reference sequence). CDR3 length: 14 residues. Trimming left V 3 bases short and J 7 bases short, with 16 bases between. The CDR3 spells CASSIPGDLGEQYF. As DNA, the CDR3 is TGTGCCAGTAGTATTCCCGGCGACCTGGGTGAGCAGTACTTC.

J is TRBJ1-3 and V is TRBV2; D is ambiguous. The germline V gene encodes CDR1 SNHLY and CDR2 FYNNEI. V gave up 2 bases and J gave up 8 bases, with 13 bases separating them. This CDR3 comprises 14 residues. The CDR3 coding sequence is TGTGCCAGCAGTGAATACATCGTGGGAGACACCATATATTTT. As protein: CASSEYIVGDTIYF.

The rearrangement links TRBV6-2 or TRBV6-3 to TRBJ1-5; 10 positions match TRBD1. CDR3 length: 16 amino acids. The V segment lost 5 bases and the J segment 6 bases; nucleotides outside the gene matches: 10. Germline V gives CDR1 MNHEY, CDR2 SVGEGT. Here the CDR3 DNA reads TGTGCCAGCAGTCGACGACAGGGGGCTCTCGTTCAGCCCCAGCATTTT. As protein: CASSRRQGALVQPQHF.

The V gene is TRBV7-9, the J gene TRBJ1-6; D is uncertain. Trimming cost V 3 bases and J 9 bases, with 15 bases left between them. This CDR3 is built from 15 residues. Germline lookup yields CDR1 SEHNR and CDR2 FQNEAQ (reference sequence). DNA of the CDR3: TGTGCCAGCAGCTTCCCAGCAGCCCGGGTTTCACCCCTCCACTTT. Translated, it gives CASSFPAARVSPLHF.